This is a list of T cell receptor beta chains from one sample in a study of blood T cell repertoires in COVID-19. Here immunoSEQ multiplex PCR was the method, and the copy in TCRdb shows in-frame clones only, minus some. The table records about 240,000 clones, around four fifths of them present only once. Sequencing was carried out using peripheral blood. The receptors originated from a young man who had recovered from COVID-19. Both conserved end residues are part of each CDR3. D genes are given only for firm matches. Clone size is given for some rows only: seen once, a few or many times, or a class if the clone is expanded.

d_call	clone_size	v_call	j_call	cdr3_aa	cdr3_nt
TRBD2	.	TRBV20-1	TRBJ2-5	CSASIQRGGRETQYF	TGCAGTGCTAGTATCCAGCGGGGGGGCAGAGAGACCCAGTACTTC
TRBD2	.	TRBV9	TRBJ2-2	CASSVRSGALSGELFF	TGTGCCAGCAGCGTGCGTAGCGGGGCGCTCTCCGGGGAGCTGTTTTTT
.	.	TRBV14	TRBJ1-2	CASSQERVLFDYGYTF	TGTGCCAGCAGCCAAGAACGGGTCCTTTTTGACTATGGCTACACCTTC
TRBD2	few	TRBV11-1	TRBJ2-2	CASSGTSGLTGELFF	TGTGCCAGCAGCGGGACTAGCGGACTCACCGGGGAGCTGTTTTTT
.	.	TRBV5-1	TRBJ1-1	CASSLNRGTEAFF	TGCGCCAGCAGCTTAAACCGGGGTACTGAAGCTTTCTTT
TRBD1	.	TRBV7-9	TRBJ2-7	CASSSRDRVGLEQYF	TGTGCCAGCAGCTCGCGGGACAGGGTTGGACTCGAGCAGTACTTC
.	.	TRBV27	TRBJ1-6	CASSLLGEVNSPLHF	TGTGCCAGCAGTTTATTAGGGGAAGTCAATTCACCCCTCCACTTT
.	.	TRBV5-1	TRBJ2-1	CASSLVVAAANEQFF	TGCGCCAGCAGCTTGGTGGTAGCGGCCGCCAATGAGCAGTTCTTC
.	.	TRBV11-3	TRBJ2-5	CASSSTVDETQYF	TGTGCCAGCAGCTCGACTGTTGACGAGACCCAGTACTTC
.	.	TRBV19	TRBJ1-1	CASSLGQLNTEAFF	TGTGCCAGTAGTCTAGGACAGTTGAACACTGAAGCTTTCTTT
TRBD1	.	TRBV18	TRBJ2-3	CASSLGTGPTDTQYF	TGTGCCAGCTCCCTCGGGACAGGGCCCACAGATACGCAGTATTTT
TRBD1	.	TRBV14	TRBJ1-4	CASSRDRGYEKLFF	TGTGCCAGCAGCCGGGACAGGGGATATGAAAAACTGTTTTTT
.	.	TRBV6-2/TRBV6-3	TRBJ2-3	CASSYSMLGRSF	TGTGCCAGCAGTTACTCTATGCTGGGGAGGTCTTTT
.	.	TRBV2	TRBJ1-2	CASSGERSYTF	TGTGCCAGCAGTGGGGAGAGAAGCTACACCTTC
TRBD2	.	TRBV3-1/TRBV3-2	TRBJ2-5	CASRHSRGGSETQYF	TGTGCCAGCAGGCACTCGCGGGGGGGTTCTGAGACCCAGTACTTC
.	.	TRBV6-2/TRBV6-3	TRBJ2-1	CASSQGNEQFF	TGTGCCAGCAGTCAGGGGAATGAGCAGTTCTTC
.	.	TRBV3-1/TRBV3-2	TRBJ1-3	CASSREPRSSGNTIYF	TGTGCCAGCAGCCGCGAGCCGAGAAGCTCTGGAAACACCATATATTTT
.	once	TRBV20-1	TRBJ1-4	CSGTPNEKLFF	TGCAGCGGGACACCTAATGAAAAACTGTTTTTT
TRBD1	.	TRBV4-1	TRBJ2-2	CASRATGGRELFF	TGCGCCAGCAGGGCGACAGGGGGCCGGGAGCTGTTTTTT
TRBD1	few	TRBV7-8	TRBJ2-5	CASSSDRVNQETQYF	TGTGCCAGCAGCTCGGACAGGGTCAACCAAGAGACCCAGTACTTC
.	.	TRBV7-2	TRBJ1-2	CASSSGGEAANYGYTF	TGTGCCAGCAGCTCTGGGGGGGAAGCGGCTAACTATGGCTACACCTTC
TRBD1	.	TRBV3-1/TRBV3-2	TRBJ1-4	CASSRDRDEKLFF	TGTGCCAGCAGTCGGGACAGGGATGAAAAACTGTTTTTT
.	.	TRBV27	TRBJ1-5	CASSSKGWTVNSNQPQHF	TGTGCCAGCAGTTCGAAGGGCTGGACAGTTAATAGCAATCAGCCCCAGCATTTT
.	.	TRBV2	TRBJ2-5	CASSKQGNLQETQYF	TGTGCCAGCAGTAAGCAGGGGAACTTGCAAGAGACCCAGTACTTC
.	once	TRBV19	TRBJ2-2	CASSPQITGELFF	TGTGCCAGTAGTCCCCAGATCACCGGGGAGCTGTTTTTT
.	.	TRBV24-1	TRBJ2-5	CATSDPLGTQYF	TGTGCCACCAGTGACCCCCTCGGGACCCAGTACTTC
.	.	TRBV7-9	TRBJ1-2	CASSPVAQDLGYTF	TGTGCCAGCAGCCCGGTGGCACAGGATCTTGGCTACACCTTC
TRBD1	.	TRBV7-6	TRBJ1-2	CATGQGPDSGYTF	TGTGCCACCGGACAGGGACCTGACTCTGGCTACACCTTC
.	.	TRBV5-6	TRBJ2-5	CASSLSQGWMTQYF	TGTGCCAGCAGCTTGTCTCAGGGCTGGATGACCCAGTACTTC
TRBD2	.	TRBV18	TRBJ2-5	CASSPRSGGMETQYF	TGTGCCAGCTCACCAAGAAGCGGGGGTATGGAGACCCAGTACTTC
TRBD2	.	TRBV6-5	TRBJ2-7	CASQMASGGGYEQYF	TGTGCCAGCCAGATGGCTAGCGGGGGCGGATACGAGCAGTACTTC
TRBD1	.	TRBV7-9	TRBJ1-2	CASSPTGADGYTF	TGTGCCAGCAGCCCTACAGGGGCGGATGGCTACACCTTC
TRBD1	.	TRBV18	TRBJ2-7	CASSPPGQGEQYF	TGTGCCAGCTCACCACCGGGACAGGGCGAGCAGTACTTC
TRBD2	.	TRBV7-2	TRBJ2-3	CASSPHTGLAGSTDTQYF	TGTGCCAGCAGCCCACATACTGGACTAGCGGGGTCCACAGATACGCAGTATTTT
.	few	TRBV7-8	TRBJ1-2	CASSSGDSYTF	TGTGCCAGCAGCTCGGGAGATAGCTACACCTTC
.	.	TRBV12-5	TRBJ2-1	CASGFVGEDNEQFF	TGTGCTAGTGGTTTTGTAGGGGAGGACAATGAGCAGTTCTTC
TRBD1	.	TRBV19	TRBJ1-2	CASSLDRVLGYTF	TGTGCCAGTAGTCTGGACAGGGTTCTTGGCTACACCTTC
TRBD1	.	TRBV4-1	TRBJ1-2	CASSQDRGYYGYTF	TGCGCCAGCAGCCAAGACAGGGGGTACTATGGCTACACCTTC
.	.	TRBV5-4	TRBJ1-2	CASRLGGRLDGYTF	TGTGCCAGCAGGCTGGGGGGGCGCCTTGATGGCTACACCTTC
.	.	TRBV3-1/TRBV3-2	TRBJ2-6	CASSQEVAQISGANVLTF	TGTGCCAGCAGCCAAGAAGTAGCGCAGATCTCTGGGGCCAACGTCCTGACTTTC
.	once	TRBV6-6	TRBJ1-5	CASSQSLEPQHF	TGTGCCAGCAGCCAGTCTTTGGAGCCCCAGCATTTT
.	.	TRBV4-1	TRBJ1-1	CASSQVRGTEAFF	TGCGCCAGCAGCCAAGTTCGGGGCACTGAAGCTTTCTTT
.	medium-sized	TRBV7-6	TRBJ2-5	CASPRAPRETQYF	TGTGCCAGCCCCAGGGCTCCTCGAGAGACCCAGTACTTC
.	.	TRBV15	TRBJ1-2	CATSHDPDGLQGYTF	TGTGCCACCAGCCATGACCCGGACGGACTACAGGGCTACACCTTC
TRBD1	.	TRBV11-2	TRBJ1-1	CASRTGLNTEAFF	TGTGCCAGCAGGACAGGGCTGAACACTGAAGCTTTCTTT
TRBD1	few	TRBV6-5	TRBJ1-3	CASSRTGPGNTIYF	TGTGCCAGCAGCCGGACAGGCCCTGGAAACACCATATATTTT